This TCR beta chain was identified during a study of blood T cell repertoires in COVID-19. The CDR3 is 16 residues long. Germline V lookup: CDR1 LGHDT, CDR2 YNNKEL (reference sequence). V was shortened by 3 bases and J by 0 bases, with 14 bases between the two germline ends. Here immunoSEQ multiplex PCR was the method, and the copy in TCRdb shows in-frame clones only, minus some. The table records approximately 220,000 clones, about 85% of them present only once. The chain uses TRBV3-1 (or the pseudogene TRBV3-2) and TRBJ1-2; D perhaps matches TRBD1 (5 bases). The sequencing input was PBMCs or T cells enriched from blood (not recorded which). The receptor was isolated from a woman between 25 and 40 years old who had recovered from COVID-19. CDR3 sequence: CASSHWSDSTNYGYTF. CDR3 DNA sequence: TGTGCCAGCAGCCACTGGTCAGACAGTACTAACTATGGCTACACCTTC.